The T cell receptor (beta chain) described here comes from a study of blood T cell repertoires in COVID-19. Across the whole study: The cDNA or gDNA used as material had been derived from T cells, B-cell-depleted T cells, or PBMCs.

CDR3 size: 14 residues. Losses at the gene ends were 4 bases for V and 7 bases for J; bases not matched to a gene: 4. The germline CDR1 and CDR2 sequences are SGDLS and YYNGEE. In the original processing: Nucleated cell counts were estimated from reference gene primer amplification. Profiled with immunoSEQ multiplex PCR; TCRdb holds only in-frame clones, not every one. That table furnishes V, J and clone size, whereas the DNA furnished D and trimming. In the table there are 95,000 to 110,000 clones, 91% of which are singletons. Specimen: peripheral blood. The chain employs TRBV9 and TRBJ1-4; 10 positions match TRBD1. The clonotype originates from a human donor in a cohort sampled during active COVID-19. The CDR3 spells CASSPGQGFEKLFF. CDR3 bases: TGTGCCAGCAGCCCGGGACAGGGGTTTGAAAAACTGTTTTTT.